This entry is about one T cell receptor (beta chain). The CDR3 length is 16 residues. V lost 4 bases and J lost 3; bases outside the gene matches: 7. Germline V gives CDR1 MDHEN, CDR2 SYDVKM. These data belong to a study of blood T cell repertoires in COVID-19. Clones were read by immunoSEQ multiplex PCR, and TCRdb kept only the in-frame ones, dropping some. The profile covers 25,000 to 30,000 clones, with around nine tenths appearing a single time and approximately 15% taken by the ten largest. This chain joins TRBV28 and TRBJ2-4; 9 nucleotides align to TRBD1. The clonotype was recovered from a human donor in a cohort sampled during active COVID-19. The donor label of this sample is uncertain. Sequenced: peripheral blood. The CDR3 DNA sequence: TGTGCCAGCAGTTCCATCACAGGGGGCGACAAAAACATTCAGTACTTC. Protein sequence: CASSSITGGDKNIQYF.